The sequence of this TCR beta chain was determined in a study of chronic HIV infection and antiretroviral therapy. CDR1 is ENHRY, CDR2 SYGVKD, per germline. The CDR3 has 14 amino acids. V lost 0 bases to trimming and J lost 3 bases, with 9 bases between them. This clonotype was found many times. TCRdb ran MiXCR on the 5' RACE reads and lists one entry per CDR3 protein. The data hold about 38,000 distinct CDR3 sequences, with 7% to 10% observed a single time. The sequenced material came from peripheral blood. The chain combines TRBV10-3 with TRBJ2-7; possibly TRBD1 for D (5 bases). The sequence was collected from an adult who had HIV and had not received antiretroviral therapy, or was an uninfected healthy control (not recorded which). The CDR3 sequence is CAISESTRDYEQYF. CDR3 DNA: TGTGCCATCAGTGAGTCGACCAGGGACTACGAGCAGTACTTC.